The 18 T cell receptor beta chains listed next were all sequenced from one sample in a study of shared clonotypes between healthy human individuals. Clones were sequenced by immunoSEQ multiplex PCR, and TCRdb holds only the in-frame ones, with some missing. Of 500,000 or so clones listed, approximately 95% are singletons. The sequencing input was naive CD4+ T cells sorted from blood. Documented subset: CD45RA+ positively selected. These receptors all come from a woman in her twenties or thirties in good health.

The chain uses TRBV14 and TRBJ2-5; no reliable D call. Germline CDR1 reads SGHDN; CDR2 reads FVKESK. Between the trimmed V and J ends, which lost 2 bases and 4 bases, there was a span of 8 bases. CDR3 length: 13 residues. Here the CDR3 DNA reads TGTGCCAGCAGCCAAATTAATAGAGAGACCCAGTACTTC. Its protein is CASSQINRETQYF.

This chain uses TRBV27 with TRBJ2-7, with D perhaps matching TRBD2 (6 bases). CDR1 is MNHEY and CDR2 is SMNVEV in the germline V gene (reference sequence). V was cut by 6 bases and J by 3 bases, with 15 bases left in between. The CDR3 runs to 14 residues. The CDR3 region has the DNA TGTGCCAGCAGCCGCCCGGGACTTATCTACGAGCAGTACTTC. Its translation: CASSRPGLIYEQYF.

The chain combines TRBV28 with TRBJ1-2, with TRBD1 matching over 7 bases. V trimming: 2 bases; J trimming: 6 bases; junction bases outside the gene matches: 6. The CDR3 extends over 14 amino acids. Germline V gene data show CDR1 as MDHEN and CDR2 as SYDVKM. The CDR3 DNA sequence: TGTGCCAGCAGTTTACTACAGGGGATAAATGGCTACACCTTC. Its protein product is CASSLLQGINGYTF.

Turning to this clone: This sample includes further DNA sequences coding for the same CDR3. The V and J genes are TRBV5-1 and TRBJ2-1; 14 bases fit TRBD2. Per the germline V gene, CDR1 is SGHRS and CDR2 is YFSETQ. The CDR3 has 16 amino acids. V was pared by 0 bases and J by 6 bases, with 2 bases of the junction left unmatched. The CDR3 sequence is CASSLGGTSGSNEQFF. The CDR3 coding sequence is TGCGCCAGCAGCTTGGGGGGGACTAGCGGGAGCAATGAGCAGTTCTTC.

The chain uses TRBV27 and TRBJ1-2; D is perhaps TRBD1 (6 bases). V lost 6 bases and J 7 bases, leaving 15 bases between the germline ends. The germline V gene has CDR1 MNHEY and CDR2 SMNVEV (reference sequence). CDR3 length: 13 amino acids. The CDR3 loop reads CASRNPRGGGYTF. The DNA for the CDR3 is TGTGCCAGCAGAAACCCCAGGGGAGGTGGCTACACCTTC.

This chain uses TRBV5-1 with TRBJ2-1; 8 bases align to TRBD2. CDR3 size: 14 residues. The junction had 3 bases not matched to a gene; V was cut back by 2 bases and J by 5 bases. Germline V gene lookup returns CDR1 SGHRS and CDR2 YFSETQ. The CDR3 loop reads CASSLGGRNNEQFF. The CDR3 nucleotides read TGCGCCAGCAGCTTAGGCGGGAGGAACAATGAGCAGTTCTTC.

The rearrangement uses TRBV2 and TRBJ1-5, with TRBD1 identical over 8 bases. Germline CDR1 SNHLY, CDR2 FYNNEI. Trimming cost V 8 bases and J 5 bases; bases outside gene matches: 8. The CDR3 contains 14 residues. The CDR3 DNA is TGTGCCAGCGGGGGACAGGTCCTGTATCAGCCCCAGCATTTT. This translates into CASGGQVLYQPQHF.

This chain joins TRBV28 and TRBJ1-2; TRBD1 agrees at 8 bases. This CDR3 has 14 amino acids. Germline V gives CDR1 MDHEN, CDR2 SYDVKM. J was trimmed by 7 bases and V by 6 bases; bases with no gene match: 10. The chain's CDR3 is CASRSQGAERGYTF. In DNA, the CDR3 is TGTGCCAGCAGGTCCCAGGGGGCAGAACGTGGCTACACCTTC.

The chain couples TRBV7-9 to TRBJ1-3; D call uncertain. CDR1 and CDR2 from the germline V gene are SEHNR and FQNEAQ (reference sequence). Between the trimmed V and J ends, which lost 5 bases and 0 bases, there was a span of 14 bases. CDR3 size: 16 residues. CDR3 DNA sequence: TGTGCCAGCAGCCCGCGTCGAAACGCCTCTGGAAACACCATATATTTT. It translates to CASSPRRNASGNTIYF.

The J gene is TRBJ2-7, the V gene TRBV7-2; 9 bases map to TRBD2. CDR1 and CDR2 from the germline V gene are SGHTA and FQGNSA. V shed 3 bases, J shed 2 bases, and the junction held 5 bases outside the gene matches. The CDR3 has 15 amino acids. This chain's CDR3 is CASSFIAGVAYEQYF. CDR3 coding DNA: TGTGCCAGCAGCTTTATAGCGGGAGTTGCCTACGAGCAGTACTTC.

This chain links TRBV29-1 with TRBJ2-1; the D gene is possibly TRBD2 (6 bases). Germline V gene sequence: CDR1 SQVTM, CDR2 ANQGSEA. The CDR3 consists of 14 residues. V was shortened by 8 bases and J by 9 bases, with 23 bases between the two germline ends. The CDR3 bases are TGCAGCTCAGCACCGGGACTGGGGGAAAGTGAGCAGTTCTTC. It encodes CSSAPGLGESEQFF.

This sequence joins TRBV29-1 and TRBJ2-7; the D is unclear. The V and J ends lost 5 bases and 4 bases respectively, with 9 bases between them. This CDR3 contains 11 residues. Germline CDR1 SQVTM, CDR2 ANQGSEA. This CDR3 reads CSVRLFYEQYF. The CDR3, as DNA: TGCAGCGTTCGTCTGTTTTACGAGCAGTACTTC.

V is TRBV6-5 and J is TRBJ2-2; 11 positions agree with TRBD1. Germline V gives CDR1 MNHEY, CDR2 SVGAGI. V lost 5 bases and J lost 7; bases outside the gene matches: 6. The CDR3 length is 15 residues. The CDR3 DNA is TGTGCCAGCAGTCCACGGACAGGGGGCAACGGGGAGCTGTTTTTT. Its translation: CASSPRTGGNGELFF.

The chain has TRBV11-2 and TRBJ2-7, with D perhaps matching TRBD1 (6 bases). This CDR3 is built from 17 residues. The germline V and J ends were trimmed by 1 base and 6 bases, with 22 bases remaining between them. The V gene's germline CDR1 is SGHAT and CDR2 FQNNGV. The CDR3 here is CASSLGGLGQTGREQYF. CDR3 nucleotide sequence: TGTGCCAGCAGCTTAGGAGGGTTAGGACAGACCGGGCGCGAGCAGTACTTC.

This chain's CDR3 is CASSLTTGGGSGNTIYF. DNA of the CDR3: TGCGCCAGCAGCTTGACAACAGGGGGAGGGTCTGGAAACACCATATATTTT. This sequence joins TRBV5-1 and TRBJ1-3; 8 nucleotides agree with TRBD1. After removal of 1 base from V and 1 base from J, the junction contained 7 bases not matched to a gene. The germline CDR1 and CDR2 sequences are SGHRS and YFSETQ. There are 17 residues in the CDR3.

Comments on this clone: Likely a read error: the CDR3 ends without its conserved phenylalanine or tryptophan. No DNA is shown, since the ends of the CDR3 on it are uncertain; the CDR3 is the one TCRdb lists. The rearrangement uses TRBV20-1 and TRBJ2-7. Germline V gives CDR1 DFQATT, CDR2 SNEGSKA (reference sequence). The CDR3 length equals 10 residues, ends included. This CDR3 reads CSADLGTPFL.

The chain uses TRBV5-1 and TRBJ2-1; D not resolved. The V gene lost 0 bases and the J gene lost 0 bases, with 10 bases spanning the gap. This CDR3 region has 16 residues. The germline CDR1 and CDR2 sequences are SGHRS and YFSETQ. CDR3 bases: TGCGCCAGCAGCTTGGACGGGTCTAGCTCCTACAATGAGCAGTTCTTC. This codes for CASSLDGSSSYNEQFF.

In regard to this clone: The junction departs from germline at one end; a sequencing error may be responsible. The chain employs TRBV10-2 and TRBJ2-7; 7 bases are shared with TRBD2. In germline, CDR1 is WSHSY, CDR2 SAAADI. The length of the CDR3 is 15 residues. CDR3 DNA: TGCGCCAGCAGCGAGTGGATTAGCGGGTCCTACGAGCAGTACTTC. Protein product: CASSEWISGSYEQYF.